The 5 T cell receptor beta chains listed next were all sequenced from one sample in a study of blood T cell repertoires in COVID-19. Profiled with immunoSEQ multiplex PCR; TCRdb holds only in-frame clones, not every one. The table shows fewer than 300,000 clones, with approximately 87% occurring only once. Specimen: peripheral blood. These receptor sequences come from a woman between 40 and 55 years old who had recovered from COVID-19.

The genes are TRBV18 and TRBJ1-1; 10 nucleotides match TRBD1. The CDR3 extends over 18 amino acids. The germline V gene has CDR1 KGHSH and CDR2 LQKENI. With V trimmed by 2 bases and J by 0 bases, 9 bases remained unmatched. CDR3 DNA: TGTGCCAGCTCACCAATCGCGGGACAGGGGCCCGTGAACACTGAAGCTTTCTTT. Its translation: CASSPIAGQGPVNTEAFF.

Only one count was recorded for this clone. V and J are TRBV18 and TRBJ1-2; D gene ambiguous. Germline lookup yields CDR1 KGHSH and CDR2 LQKENI. This CDR3 has 14 amino acids. V shed 2 bases and J shed 3 bases, with 10 bases lying between them. CDR3 in amino acids: CASSPTQAYYGYTF. As DNA, the CDR3 is TGTGCCAGCTCACCAACGCAGGCCTACTATGGCTACACCTTC.

The chain joins TRBV5-4 to TRBJ1-2; no clear D. The germline gives CDR1 SGHNT, CDR2 YYREEE (reference sequence). Trimming removed 4 bases at V and 5 bases at J, with 15 bases between. There are 14 residues in the CDR3. The CDR3 coding sequence is TGTGCCAGCAGCCTACGGTCCCGGGAGTATGGCTACACCTTC. Protein product: CASSLRSREYGYTF.

The chain joins TRBV4-3 to TRBJ1-2; D unresolved. Germline assignment: CDR1 LGHNA and CDR2 YSLEER. The V end lost 1 base, the J end lost 0 bases, and 15 bases lay between the germline ends. The CDR3 is 17 amino acids. This chain's CDR3 is CASSQGPASTPNYGYTF. CDR3 bases: TGCGCCAGCAGCCAAGGCCCCGCGTCGACACCTAACTATGGCTACACCTTC.

With respect to this clone: The same CDR3 also results from other DNA sequences found in this sample. The J gene is TRBJ2-3, the V gene TRBV6-5; 8 nucleotides match TRBD1. Germline-derived CDR1 and CDR2 are MNHEY and SVGAGI. The CDR3 length is 15 residues. With 6 bases clipped from V and 0 bases from J, the junction kept 5 bases outside the gene matches. The CDR3 sequence: CASSRTGTSTDTQYF. CDR3 sequence (DNA): TGTGCCAGCAGCCGGACAGGGACTAGCACAGATACGCAGTATTTT.